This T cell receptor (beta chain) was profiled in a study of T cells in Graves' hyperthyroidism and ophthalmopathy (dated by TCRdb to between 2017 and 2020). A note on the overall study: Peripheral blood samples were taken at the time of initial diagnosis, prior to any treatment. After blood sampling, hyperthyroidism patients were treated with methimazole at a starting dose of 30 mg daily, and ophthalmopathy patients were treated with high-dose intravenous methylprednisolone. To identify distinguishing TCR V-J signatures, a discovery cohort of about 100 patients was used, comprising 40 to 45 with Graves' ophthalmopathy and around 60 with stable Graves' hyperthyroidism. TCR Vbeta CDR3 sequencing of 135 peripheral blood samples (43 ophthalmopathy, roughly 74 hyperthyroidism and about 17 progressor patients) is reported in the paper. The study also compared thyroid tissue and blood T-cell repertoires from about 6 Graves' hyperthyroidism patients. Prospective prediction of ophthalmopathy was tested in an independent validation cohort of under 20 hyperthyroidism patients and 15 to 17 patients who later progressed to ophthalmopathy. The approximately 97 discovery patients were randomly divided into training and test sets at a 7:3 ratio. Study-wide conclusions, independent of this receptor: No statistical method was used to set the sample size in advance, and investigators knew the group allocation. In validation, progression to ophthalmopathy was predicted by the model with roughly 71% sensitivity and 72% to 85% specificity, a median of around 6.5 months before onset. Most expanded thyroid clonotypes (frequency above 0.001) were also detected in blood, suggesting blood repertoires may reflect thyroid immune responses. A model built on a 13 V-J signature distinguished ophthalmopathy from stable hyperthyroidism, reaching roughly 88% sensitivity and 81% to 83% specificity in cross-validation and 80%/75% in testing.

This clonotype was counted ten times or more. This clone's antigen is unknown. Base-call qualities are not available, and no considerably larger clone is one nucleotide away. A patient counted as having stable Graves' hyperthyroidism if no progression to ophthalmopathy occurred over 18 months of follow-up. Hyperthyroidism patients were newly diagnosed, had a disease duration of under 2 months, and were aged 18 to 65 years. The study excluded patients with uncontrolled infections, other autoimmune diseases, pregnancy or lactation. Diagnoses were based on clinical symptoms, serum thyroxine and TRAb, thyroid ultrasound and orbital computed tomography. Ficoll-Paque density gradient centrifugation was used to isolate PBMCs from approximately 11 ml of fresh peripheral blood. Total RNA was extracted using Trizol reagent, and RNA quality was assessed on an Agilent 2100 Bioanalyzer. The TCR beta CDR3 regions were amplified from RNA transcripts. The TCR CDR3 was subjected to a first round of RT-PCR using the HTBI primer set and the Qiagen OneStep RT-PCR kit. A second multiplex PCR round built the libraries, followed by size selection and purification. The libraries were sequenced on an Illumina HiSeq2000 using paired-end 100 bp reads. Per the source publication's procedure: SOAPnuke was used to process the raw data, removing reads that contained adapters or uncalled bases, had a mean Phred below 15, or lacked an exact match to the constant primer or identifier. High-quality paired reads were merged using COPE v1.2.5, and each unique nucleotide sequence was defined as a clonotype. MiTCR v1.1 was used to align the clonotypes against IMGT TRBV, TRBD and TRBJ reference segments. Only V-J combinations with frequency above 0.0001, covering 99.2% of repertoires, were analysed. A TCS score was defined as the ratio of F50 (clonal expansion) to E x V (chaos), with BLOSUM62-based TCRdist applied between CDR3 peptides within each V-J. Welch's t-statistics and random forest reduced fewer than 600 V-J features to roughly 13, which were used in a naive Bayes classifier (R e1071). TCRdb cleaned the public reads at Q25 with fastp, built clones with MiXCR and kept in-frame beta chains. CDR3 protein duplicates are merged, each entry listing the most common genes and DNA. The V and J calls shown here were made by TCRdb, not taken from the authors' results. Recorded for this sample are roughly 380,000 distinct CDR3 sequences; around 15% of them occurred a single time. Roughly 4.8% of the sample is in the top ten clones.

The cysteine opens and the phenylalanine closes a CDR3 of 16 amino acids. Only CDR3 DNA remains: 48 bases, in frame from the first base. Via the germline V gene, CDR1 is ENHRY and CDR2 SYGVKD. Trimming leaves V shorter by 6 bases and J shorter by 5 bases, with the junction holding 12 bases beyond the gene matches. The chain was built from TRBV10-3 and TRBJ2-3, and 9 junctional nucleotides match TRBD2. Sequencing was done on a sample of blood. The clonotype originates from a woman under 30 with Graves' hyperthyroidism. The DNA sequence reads TGTGCCATCAGAATAAATAGCGGGAGTGTGGGAGATACGCAGTATTTT. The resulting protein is CAIRINSGSVGDTQYF.